This TCR beta chain was captured in a study of shared clonotypes between healthy human individuals. The V gene lost 3 bases and the J gene lost 0 bases, with 15 bases spanning the gap. Germline CDR1 reads KGHSH; CDR2 reads LQKENI. The CDR3 loop spans 17 amino acids. The protocol was immunoSEQ multiplex PCR, while the TCRdb copy is restricted to in-frame clones and leaves out a portion. The sample has 1,500,000 or so clones; roughly 97% are singletons. This clonotype was sampled from a man under 40 in good health. The chain combines TRBV18 with TRBJ1-3; unclear D gene. Material for sequencing was naive CD4+ T cells sorted from blood. Indicated subset: CD45RA+ positively selected. The CDR3 loop is CASSPLHTADSGNTIYF. In DNA form, the CDR3 reads TGTGCCAGCTCACCCCTACATACCGCCGACTCTGGAAACACCATATATTTT.